This is a list of T cell receptor beta chains from one sample in a study of T cell repertoires in cytomegalovirus infection. One entry per CDR3 protein, called by TCRdb with MiXCR from the reads. The sample lists roughly 300,000 distinct CDR3 sequences, over 20% seen once, with about 15% in the top ten. What was sequenced was PBMCs. The receptors shown here come from a human donor in good health (CMV status not recorded). Some clones in this sample may be carry-over from other donors' samples. The CDR3 runs from the conserved cysteine through the conserved F or W. Each record gives: J gene, clone size, V gene, D gene, CDR3 protein, CDR3 DNA. The D gene is left open where the match is weak. Clone size is not always given. Where it is, it says once, few, many or a class for expanded clones.

j_gene: TRBJ1-6
abundance: .
v_gene: TRBV5-1
d_gene: TRBD1
CDR3aa: CASRGDRVSPLHF
CDR3nt: TGCGCCAGCAGGGGAGACAGGGTTTCACCCCTCCACTTT

j_gene: TRBJ2-2
abundance: few
v_gene: TRBV6-1
d_gene: TRBD2
CDR3aa: CASSSIAGVNTGELFF
CDR3nt: TGTGCCAGCAGTTCAATAGCGGGAGTGAACACCGGGGAGCTGTTTTTT

j_gene: TRBJ2-1
abundance: few
v_gene: TRBV5-6
d_gene: .
CDR3aa: CASSLRKGIYNEQFF
CDR3nt: TGTGCCAGCAGCTTGAGAAAGGGGATTTACAATGAGCAGTTCTTC

j_gene: TRBJ1-2
abundance: few
v_gene: TRBV14
d_gene: TRBD1
CDR3aa: CASSKGQTYGYTF
CDR3nt: TGTGCCAGCAGCAAGGGACAGACCTATGGCTACACCTTC

j_gene: TRBJ1-2
abundance: .
v_gene: TRBV24-1
d_gene: .
CDR3aa: CATSDFSTDYGYTF
CDR3nt: TGTGCCACCAGTGATTTCAGCACGGACTATGGCTACACCTTC

j_gene: TRBJ2-7
abundance: .
v_gene: TRBV7-2
d_gene: .
CDR3aa: CASSLDLSALEQYF
CDR3nt: TGTGCCAGCAGCCTGGACCTTTCAGCACTAGAGCAGTACTTC

j_gene: TRBJ2-2
abundance: .
v_gene: TRBV12-3/TRBV12-4
d_gene: TRBD2
CDR3aa: CASSLASGASNTGELFF
CDR3nt: TGTGCCAGCAGTTTAGCTAGCGGGGCTTCGAACACCGGGGAGCTGTTTTTT

j_gene: TRBJ2-1
abundance: .
v_gene: TRBV9
d_gene: TRBD2
CDR3aa: CASSLRGAGGDNEQFF
CDR3nt: TGTGCCAGCAGCCTCCGAGGAGCGGGGGGAGACAATGAGCAGTTCTTC

j_gene: TRBJ2-3
abundance: few
v_gene: TRBV12-3/TRBV12-4
d_gene: .
CDR3aa: CASSFGQNTDTQYF
CDR3nt: TGTGCCAGCAGTTTCGGCCAGAACACAGATACGCAGTATTTT

j_gene: TRBJ2-7
abundance: .
v_gene: TRBV28
d_gene: TRBD2
CDR3aa: CASSQDSSGGPYEQYF
CDR3nt: TGTGCCAGCAGTCAGGACTCTAGCGGGGGGCCCTACGAGCAGTACTTC

j_gene: TRBJ2-7
abundance: once
v_gene: TRBV20-1
d_gene: .
CDR3aa: CSARNPSMMEQYF
CDR3nt: TGCAGTGCTAGGAATCCTAGCATGATGGAGCAGTACTTC

j_gene: TRBJ2-3
abundance: few
v_gene: TRBV7-3
d_gene: TRBD2
CDR3aa: CASSPGTSGDTQYF
CDR3nt: TGTGCCAGCAGCCCAGGGACTAGCGGAGATACGCAGTATTTT

j_gene: TRBJ1-5
abundance: few
v_gene: TRBV6-6
d_gene: .
CDR3aa: CASKVEGFSNQPQHF
CDR3nt: TGTGCCAGCAAGGTCGAGGGGTTTAGCAATCAGCCCCAGCATTTT

j_gene: TRBJ2-3
abundance: many
v_gene: TRBV10-2
d_gene: TRBD1
CDR3aa: CASKTGTGGGNTQYF
CDR3nt: TGCGCCAGCAAGACCGGGACAGGGGGCGGAAATACGCAGTATTTT

j_gene: TRBJ2-1
abundance: few
v_gene: TRBV7-6
d_gene: TRBD2
CDR3aa: CASSPQRGGHNEQFF
CDR3nt: TGTGCCAGCAGCCCTCAGCGGGGGGGCCACAATGAGCAGTTCTTC

j_gene: TRBJ1-1
abundance: .
v_gene: TRBV4-1
d_gene: TRBD1
CDR3aa: CASSRGQGDTEAFF
CDR3nt: TGCGCCAGCAGCCGGGGACAGGGGGACACTGAAGCTTTCTTT

j_gene: TRBJ2-1
abundance: .
v_gene: TRBV6-5
d_gene: .
CDR3aa: CASSYLGRSNEQFF
CDR3nt: TGTGCCAGCAGTTACTTAGGGCGGTCCAATGAGCAGTTCTTC

j_gene: TRBJ1-6
abundance: .
v_gene: TRBV20-1
d_gene: TRBD1
CDR3aa: CSASGRGLQSLHF
CDR3nt: TGCAGTGCTAGCGGCAGGGGGCTCCAATCCCTCCACTTT

j_gene: TRBJ1-2
abundance: many
v_gene: TRBV7-2
d_gene: .
CDR3aa: CASSSPTFVPNYGYTF
CDR3nt: TGTGCCAGCAGCTCACCGACATTCGTCCCGAACTATGGCTACACCTTC

j_gene: TRBJ2-4
abundance: .
v_gene: TRBV2
d_gene: .
CDR3aa: CASSEGAGKNIQYF
CDR3nt: TGTGCCAGCAGTGAAGGGGCAGGGAAAAACATTCAGTACTTC

j_gene: TRBJ2-3
abundance: many
v_gene: TRBV7-9
d_gene: TRBD2
CDR3aa: CASSPRLAGDTDTQYF
CDR3nt: TGTGCCAGCAGCCCAAGACTAGCGGGGGACACAGATACGCAGTATTTT

j_gene: TRBJ1-2
abundance: few
v_gene: TRBV5-6
d_gene: TRBD1
CDR3aa: CASSLEVDRGFYGYTF
CDR3nt: TGTGCCAGCAGCTTGGAAGTGGACAGGGGCTTCTATGGCTACACCTTC

j_gene: TRBJ2-3
abundance: .
v_gene: TRBV3-1
d_gene: .
CDR3aa: CASSRLQGRTDTQYF
CDR3nt: TGTGCCAGCAGCCGGTTGCAGGGGCGGACAGATACGCAGTATTTT

j_gene: TRBJ2-5
abundance: many
v_gene: TRBV7-2
d_gene: TRBD1
CDR3aa: CASSLAGGGETQYF
CDR3nt: TGTGCCAGCAGCTTAGCAGGGGGCGGGGAGACCCAGTACTTC

j_gene: TRBJ1-5
abundance: few
v_gene: TRBV11-2
d_gene: .
CDR3aa: CASSPGALRNQPQHF
CDR3nt: TGTGCCAGCAGCCCAGGGGCGCTTCGCAATCAGCCCCAGCATTTT

j_gene: TRBJ2-1
abundance: few
v_gene: TRBV30
d_gene: .
CDR3aa: CAWWDMYNEQFF
CDR3nt: TGTGCCTGGTGGGACATGTACAATGAGCAGTTCTTC

j_gene: TRBJ2-1
abundance: once
v_gene: TRBV19
d_gene: TRBD2
CDR3aa: CATRTSGQNEQFF
CDR3nt: TGTGCCACTCGGACTAGCGGACAGAATGAGCAGTTCTTC

j_gene: TRBJ2-2
abundance: .
v_gene: TRBV12-3/TRBV12-4
d_gene: TRBD2
CDR3aa: CASNLGGSTGELFF
CDR3nt: TGTGCCAGCAATTTGGGGGGGTCAACCGGGGAGCTGTTTTTT

j_gene: TRBJ1-2
abundance: once
v_gene: TRBV28
d_gene: .
CDR3aa: CASSTGGARGGYTF
CDR3nt: TGTGCCAGCAGCACCGGGGGGGCCAGGGGCGGCTACACCTTC

j_gene: TRBJ2-1
abundance: .
v_gene: TRBV28
d_gene: TRBD2
CDR3aa: CASSEAGLAGGLGAYNEQFF
CDR3nt: TGTGCCAGCAGTGAGGCCGGACTAGCGGGAGGACTGGGGGCCTACAATGAGCAGTTCTTC

j_gene: TRBJ1-3
abundance: few
v_gene: TRBV7-9
d_gene: .
CDR3aa: CASSFFQGANTIYF
CDR3nt: TGTGCCAGCAGCTTCTTCCAGGGTGCAAACACCATATATTTT

j_gene: TRBJ2-5
abundance: .
v_gene: TRBV7-5
d_gene: .
CDR3aa: CISVPEAPRLAGGPLETQYF
CDR3nt: .